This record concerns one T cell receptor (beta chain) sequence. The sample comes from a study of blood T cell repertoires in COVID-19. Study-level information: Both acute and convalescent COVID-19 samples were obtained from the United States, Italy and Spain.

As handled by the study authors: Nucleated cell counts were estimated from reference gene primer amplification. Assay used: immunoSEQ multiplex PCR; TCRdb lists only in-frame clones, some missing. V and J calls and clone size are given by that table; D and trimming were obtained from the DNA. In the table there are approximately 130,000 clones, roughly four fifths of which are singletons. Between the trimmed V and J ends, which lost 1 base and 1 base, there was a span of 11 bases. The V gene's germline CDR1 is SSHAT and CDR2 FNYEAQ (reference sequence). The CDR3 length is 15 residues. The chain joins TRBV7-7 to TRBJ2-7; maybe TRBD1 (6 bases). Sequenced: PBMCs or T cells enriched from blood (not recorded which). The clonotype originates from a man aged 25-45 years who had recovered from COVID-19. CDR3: CASSLDPGQSYEQYF. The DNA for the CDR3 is TGTGCCAGCAGCTTAGACCCCGGACAGTCCTACGAGCAGTACTTC.